This T cell receptor beta chain was retrieved from a study of T cells expressing NK-cell markers. In the study overall: Serological testing identified most of the eight sequenced donors as HCMV-seropositive and one as seronegative.

A 5'RACE template switching approach incorporating UMIs was used to make TCR beta cDNA. Reprocessing the 5' RACE reads, TCRdb reports a single entry for every CDR3 protein and omits DNA. The sample totals more than 250,000 distinct CDR3 sequences; its top ten clones hold about 0.4%. The sequenced sample consisted of blood T cells: a sorted CD56 or NKG2C T cell subset, CD4+ or CD8+ T cells, or bulk PBMC T cells (not recorded which). The clonotype comes from a man aged 18 to 30 in good health.

The CDR3 region is CASSRLLHPTNEKLFF. The gene calls are TRBV7-6 and TRBJ1-4. The CDR3 runs 16 residues. From germline, CDR1 is SGHVS and CDR2 FNYEAQ.